The 10 T cell receptor beta chains below come from one sample, sequenced in a study of blood T cell repertoires in COVID-19. Profiled with immunoSEQ multiplex PCR; TCRdb holds only in-frame clones, not every one. The table lists 30,000 or so clones, approximately 82% of them singletons. Sequencing was performed on peripheral blood. These receptor sequences come from a man at least 80 years old with active or convalescent COVID-19.

This clone occurred once. The chain carries TRBV25-1 and TRBJ2-1; perhaps TRBD2 as D (5 bases). CDR1 is MGHDK and CDR2 is SYGVNS in the germline V gene. Deletions cut 8 bases from V and 7 bases from J, with 18 bases between. The CDR3 is 14 residues long. The CDR3 coding sequence is TGTGCCAGCTCTCCCCCGGGGAGATCGAATGAGCAGTTCTTC. It yields the protein CASSPPGRSNEQFF.

The chain couples TRBV7-9 to TRBJ2-1; TRBD2 agrees at 10 bases. This CDR3 is 16 amino acids long. J lost 5 bases, V lost 8 bases, and 12 bases had no gene match. CDR1 is SEHNR and CDR2 is FQNEAQ in the germline V gene (reference sequence). This CDR3 reads CASSLRTSGLNNEQFF. The CDR3, as DNA: TGTGCCAGCTCCCTTAGGACTAGCGGACTAAACAATGAGCAGTTCTTC. Based on the CDR3 plus reference TRBV7-9 and TRBJ2-1, the full variable domain is DTGVSQNPRHKITKRGQNVTFRCDPISEHNRLYWYRQTLGQGPEFLTYFQNEAQLEKSRLLSDRFSAERPKGSFSTLEIQRTEQGDSAMYLCASSLRTSGLNNEQFFGPGTRLTVL.

The chain employs TRBV4-3 and TRBJ2-2; 12 bases align to TRBD2. The CDR3 loop spans 17 amino acids. In germline, CDR1 is LGHNA, CDR2 YSLEER. J was trimmed by 4 bases and V by 4 bases; bases with no gene match: 7. In DNA form, the CDR3 reads TGCGCCAGCAGCCCCCGGCTAGCGGGAGGGCTCACCGGGGAGCTGTTTTTT. The encoded protein is CASSPRLAGGLTGELFF.

This chain joins TRBV2 and TRBJ2-1; 11 bases fit TRBD2. Germline trimming cut 7 bases from V and 9 bases from J; bases unmatched to any gene: 8. CDR1 and CDR2 (germline): SNHLY, FYNNEI. This CDR3 has 14 residues. The CDR3 spells CASNPSGRRGEQFF. DNA for the CDR3: TGTGCCAGCAACCCTAGCGGGAGGAGAGGTGAGCAGTTCTTC.

The genes are TRBV28 and TRBJ2-3; 7 bases are a match to TRBD1. Germline CDR1 reads MDHEN; CDR2 reads SYDVKM. This CDR3 comprises 14 residues. V was clipped by 6 bases and J by 6 bases; unmatched bases: 9. CDR3 nucleotides: TGTGCCAGCAGACCTACCCCCAGGGGGGATACGCAGTATTTT. As protein: CASRPTPRGDTQYF.

This chain joins TRBV2 and TRBJ2-2; tentatively, D is TRBD1 (5 bases). The CDR3 has 13 amino acids. Deletions cut 6 bases from V and 3 bases from J, with 8 bases between. Germline CDR1 is SNHLY and CDR2 is FYNNEI. CDR3: CASRRQYTGELFF. Here the CDR3 DNA reads TGTGCCAGCAGGAGACAGTACACCGGGGAGCTGTTTTTT.

The rearrangement joins TRBV18 to TRBJ1-5; tentatively, D is TRBD1 (5 bases). V lost 2 bases to trimming and J lost 5 bases, with 19 bases between them. This CDR3 spans 17 amino acids. Germline V lookup: CDR1 KGHSH, CDR2 LQKENI. The CDR3 here is CASSPVPKGIGDQPQHF. In DNA form, the CDR3 reads TGTGCCAGCTCACCAGTCCCAAAAGGTATAGGGGATCAGCCCCAGCATTTT.

The chain is built from TRBV14 and TRBJ1-5; D is unresolved. There are 12 residues in the CDR3. The germline gives CDR1 SGHDN, CDR2 FVKESK. Trimming pared 1 base from V and 9 bases from J, leaving 7 bases between. CDR3 coding DNA: TGTGCCAGCAGCCAAGTTTCCGGGCCCCAGCATTTT. It yields the protein CASSQVSGPQHF.

V usage is TRBV5-1 and J usage is TRBJ1-4, with 7 bases fitting TRBD1. After removal of 5 bases from V and 2 bases from J, the junction contained 3 bases not matched to a gene. The CDR3 is made up of 14 amino acids. CDR1 and CDR2 from the germline V gene are SGHRS and YFSETQ. CDR3 DNA sequence: TGCGCCAGCAGAGGAGGGGGCACTAATGAAAAACTGTTTTTT. Its translation is CASRGGGTNEKLFF.

The chain is built from TRBV19 and TRBJ2-7; 7 bases align to TRBD1. J was trimmed by 4 bases and V by 2 bases; bases with no gene match: 8. CDR3 size: 15 residues. The V gene's germline CDR1 is LNHDA and CDR2 SQIVND (reference sequence). This chain's CDR3 is CASSISAGTAYEQYF. DNA of the CDR3: TGTGCCAGTAGTATATCCGCCGGGACAGCGTACGAGCAGTACTTC.